The 29 T cell receptor beta chains given below trace back to one sample, sequenced in a study of blood T cell repertoires in COVID-19. Clones were sequenced by immunoSEQ multiplex PCR, and TCRdb holds only the in-frame ones, with some missing. The table records roughly 260,000 clones, approximately 92% of them present only once. What was sequenced was peripheral blood. These receptors all stem from a person under 35 with COVID-19, enrolled during active disease.

Turning to this clone: Other DNA sequences in this specimen translate into the identical CDR3. This chain joins TRBV12-5 and TRBJ1-5; no firm D call. Trimming shortened V by 6 bases and J by 0 bases, and 9 bases separated the two germline ends. CDR3 length: 14 amino acids. CDR1 and CDR2 (germline): LGHNT, FRNRAP. The CDR3, as DNA: TGTGCTAGTGGCCCCGGGAATAGCAATCAGCCCCAGCATTTT. Its translation is CASGPGNSNQPQHF.

In this sample, this clone turned up once. The chain has TRBV18 and TRBJ2-2; D may be TRBD1 (6 bases). The CDR3 totals 16 residues. CDR1 and CDR2 from the germline V gene are KGHSH and LQKENI. V was pared by 3 bases and J by 6 bases, with 17 bases between. The CDR3 loop is CASSPARNREPGELFF. The CDR3 DNA is TGTGCCAGCTCACCCGCACGCAACAGGGAGCCCGGGGAGCTGTTTTTT.

V and J are TRBV29-1 and TRBJ2-1, with 7 bases matching TRBD2. The CDR3 length is 13 residues. With 7 bases clipped from V and 5 bases from J, the junction kept 8 bases outside the gene matches. The germline V gene has CDR1 SQVTM and CDR2 ANQGSEA. CDR3 amino acids: CSAEGEGHNEQFF. In DNA form, the CDR3 reads TGCAGCGCCGAAGGGGAGGGCCACAATGAGCAGTTCTTC.

V gene TRBV5-6 combines with J gene TRBJ2-7; 8 bases are a match to TRBD1. The length of the CDR3 is 15 residues. The germline V gene encodes CDR1 SGHDT and CDR2 YYEEEE. Germline trimming cut 1 base from V and 2 bases from J; bases unmatched to any gene: 5. This CDR3 reads CASSLMTGDPYEQYF. CDR3 in DNA: TGTGCCAGCAGCTTGATGACAGGGGACCCCTACGAGCAGTACTTC.

This clone occurred once. The CDR3 loop is CASGLAPQGERTEAFF. CDR3 DNA sequence: TGTGCTAGTGGTTTGGCACCACAGGGGGAGCGTACTGAAGCTTTCTTT. The chain links TRBV12-5 to TRBJ1-1; 8 bases align to TRBD1. Germline values: CDR1 LGHNT, CDR2 FRNRAP. CDR3 size: 16 residues. Trimming took 1 base from V and 5 from J; bases not matched to a gene: 9. The full variable domain, rest sourced from reference TRBV12-5 and TRBJ1-1, is DARVTQTPRHKVTEMGQEVTMRCQPILGHNTVFWYRQTMMQGLELLAYFRNRAPLDDSGMPKDRFSAEMPDATLATLKIQPSEPRDSAVYFCASGLAPQGERTEAFFGQGTRLTVV.

V is TRBV4-1 and J is TRBJ1-1; 10 nucleotides align to TRBD1. This CDR3 has 15 residues. Germline V gene sequence: CDR1 MGHRA, CDR2 YSYEKL. With 1 base clipped from V and 3 bases from J, the junction kept 2 bases outside the gene matches. In nucleotides, the CDR3 is TGCGCCAGCAGCCAAGGGGGACAGGGGTACACTGAAGCTTTCTTT. Translating gives CASSQGGQGYTEAFF.

This rearrangement joins TRBV9 to TRBJ1-1, with D hard to call. The ends were cut back, 3 bases at V and 9 bases at J, with 12 bases in the middle. The CDR3 length is 12 residues. Germline CDR1 SGDLS, CDR2 YYNGEE. The CDR3 region is CASSGTAGKAFF. CDR3 DNA: TGTGCCAGCAGCGGCACAGCGGGTAAAGCTTTCTTT. The full variable domain, with the rest looked up from reference TRBV9 and TRBJ1-1, is DSGVTQTPKHLITATGQRVTLRCSPRSGDLSVYWYQQSLDQGLQFLIQYYNGEERAKGNILERFSAQQFPDLHSELNLSSLELGDSALYFCASSGTAGKAFFGQGTRLTVV.

This CDR3 reads CASSLGHTNTGELFF. In nucleotides, the CDR3 is TGTGCCAGCAGCTTAGGGCACACGAACACCGGGGAGCTGTTTTTT. The chain uses TRBV11-2 and TRBJ2-2, with D uncertain. Trimming removed 1 base at V and 0 bases at J, with 6 bases between. Germline V gene sequence: CDR1 SGHAT, CDR2 FQNNGV. The CDR3 covers 15 residues.

The V call is TRBV11-3, the J call TRBJ2-1; the match to TRBD2 covers 13 bases. The J segment lost 5 bases and the V segment lost 5 bases, leaving 6 bases of the junction unmatched. The CDR3 loop spans 16 amino acids. Germline CDR1 SGHNT, CDR2 YENEEA. CDR3 sequence reads: CASSPRLAGGDNEQFF. For the CDR3, the DNA is TGTGCCAGCAGCCCCAGACTAGCGGGAGGCGACAATGAGCAGTTCTTC.

V and J are TRBV11-3 and TRBJ2-1; 8 bases are shared with TRBD1. The length of the CDR3 is 12 residues. Germline V gene lookup returns CDR1 SGHNT and CDR2 YENEEA. V was pared by 5 bases and J by 10 bases, with 4 bases of the junction left unmatched. CDR3 sequence: CASSRTGGEQFF. Here the CDR3 DNA reads TGTGCCAGCAGCCGAACAGGGGGAGAGCAGTTCTTC. Supplemented by reference TRBV11-3 and TRBJ2-1, the full variable domain reads EAGVVQSPRYKIIEKKQPVAFWCNPISGHNTLYWYLQNLGQGPELLIRYENEEAVDDSQLPKDRFSAERLKGVDSTLKIQPAELGDSAVYLCASSRTGGEQFFGPGTRLTVL.

The rearrangement links TRBV5-1 to TRBJ1-3; D is uncertain. Germline CDR1 is SGHRS and CDR2 is YFSETQ. The CDR3 consists of 12 residues. Deletions cut 4 bases from V and 3 bases from J, with 5 bases between. The CDR3 region is CASSPSGNTIYF. As DNA, the CDR3 is TGCGCCAGCAGCCCCAGTGGAAACACCATATATTTT.

The chain couples TRBV30 to TRBJ2-1; the match to TRBD2 covers 16 bases. Germline CDR1 reads GTSNPN; CDR2 reads SVGIG (reference sequence). The CDR3 runs 16 residues. The junction had 5 bases not matched to a gene; V was cut back by 1 base and J by 8 bases. CDR3 nucleotide sequence: TGTGCCTGGAGTGGCGGGACTAGCGGGAGGGGGGATGAGCAGTTCTTC. Residues: CAWSGGTSGRGDEQFF.

This chain uses TRBV7-9 with TRBJ2-1; 12 bases fit TRBD2. V dropped 8 bases and J dropped 7; count of bases not matched to a gene: 6. The germline V gene encodes CDR1 SEHNR and CDR2 FQNEAQ (reference sequence). The CDR3 consists of 14 residues. The CDR3, as DNA: TGTGCCAGCGACCTAGCGGGAGGGCCGAATGAGCAGTTCTTC. This codes for CASDLAGGPNEQFF.

The chain employs TRBV6-5 and TRBJ1-5, with D perhaps TRBD1 (5 bases). The CDR3 is 15 residues long. Trimming took off 8 bases at V and 0 bases at J, with 14 bases between the two ends. Per the germline V gene, CDR1 is MNHEY and CDR2 is SVGAGI. CDR3 DNA sequence: TGTGCCAGCCAGCAGGGCCCTTATAGCAATCAGCCCCAGCATTTT. It is translated as CASQQGPYSNQPQHF.

This sequence joins TRBV12-3 or TRBV12-4 and TRBJ1-2, with 7 positions matching TRBD1. V trimming: 8 bases; J trimming: 7 bases; junction bases outside the gene matches: 7. This CDR3 is 12 amino acids long. Here the CDR3 DNA reads TGTGCCAGCCTAGCAGGGGGTTTTGGCTACACCTTC. Translation gives CASLAGGFGYTF.

The V and J genes are TRBV19 and TRBJ1-6; perhaps TRBD1 as D (6 bases). V lost 6 bases to trimming and J lost 6 bases, with 18 bases between them. The CDR3 loop spans 16 amino acids. The germline V gene has CDR1 LNHDA and CDR2 SQIVND (reference sequence). The CDR3 DNA reads TGTGCCAGTAGCCACCCAGCAGGGGCTTTTAATTCACCCCTCCACTTT. It yields the protein CASSHPAGAFNSPLHF.

This chain uses TRBV5-1 with TRBJ2-1; D call uncertain. Between the trimmed V and J ends, which lost 5 bases and 0 bases, there was a span of 12 bases. This CDR3 comprises 15 residues. CDR1 is SGHRS and CDR2 is YFSETQ in the germline V gene. The CDR3 nucleotides are TGCGCCAGCAGACCCGCGGAACACTCCTACAATGAGCAGTTCTTC. Translating gives CASRPAEHSYNEQFF.

The rearrangement joins TRBV28 to TRBJ2-3; D not certain. The CDR3 length is 11 residues. Germline-derived CDR1 and CDR2 are MDHEN and SYDVKM. The V end lost 6 bases, the J end lost 5 bases, and 6 bases lay between the germline ends. Written as DNA, the CDR3 is TGTGCCAGCAGCCGTAGAGATACGCAGTATTTT. Translation: CASSRRDTQYF.

This sequence joins TRBV6-5 and TRBJ2-1, with D possibly matching TRBD1 (5 bases). V lost 7 bases to trimming and J lost 3 bases, with 16 bases between them. Per germline, CDR1 MNHEY and CDR2 SVGAGI. The length of the CDR3 is 15 residues. The CDR3 nucleotides are TGTGCCAGCAACCCCAGGGCGGAGAACTACAATGAGCAGTTCTTC. This encodes CASNPRAENYNEQFF.

This rearrangement joins TRBV13 to TRBJ2-7; TRBD2 matches at 10 bases. Germline V lookup: CDR1 PRHDT, CDR2 FYEKMQ (reference sequence). The CDR3 is 17 residues long. V lost 0 bases and J lost 3; bases outside the gene matches: 8. The DNA for the CDR3 is TGTGCCAGCAGCTTAGGACCCTCTAGCGGGAGTAACTACGAGCAGTACTTC. Translation: CASSLGPSSGSNYEQYF. The full variable domain, its missing parts supplied by reference TRBV13 and TRBJ2-7, is AAGVIQSPRHLIKEKRETATLKCYPIPRHDTVYWYQQGPGQDPQFLISFYEKMQSDKGSIPDRFSAQQFSDYHSELNMSSLELGDSALYFCASSLGPSSGSNYEQYFGPGTRLTVT.

The V gene is TRBV7-8, the J gene TRBJ2-3, with D possibly matching TRBD2 (7 bases). The length of the CDR3 is 19 residues. Germline assignment: CDR1 SGHVS and CDR2 FQNEAQ. Trimming cost V 2 bases and J 8 bases, with 29 bases left between them. CDR3 coding DNA: TGTGCCAGCAGCTTATTGTGGGAACAGGGACTATCCACAGAGGGTACGCAGTATTTT. It encodes CASSLLWEQGLSTEGTQYF.

The gene calls are TRBV4-2 and TRBJ1-1, with TRBD1 matching over 8 bases. The CDR3 has 18 residues. The germline V gene has CDR1 LGHNA and CDR2 YNFKEQ. The V segment lost 0 bases and the J segment 10 bases; nucleotides outside the gene matches: 19. The CDR3: CASSQDAGGGIFGISAFF. DNA for the CDR3: TGTGCCAGCAGCCAAGATGCAGGGGGCGGAATTTTTGGAATTTCAGCTTTCTTT.

This chain joins TRBV7-8 and TRBJ2-5, with 10 nucleotides matching TRBD1. Germline V gives CDR1 SGHVS, CDR2 FQNEAQ. The trim removed 5 bases at V and 4 bases at J, leaving 13 bases unmatched. The CDR3 spans 17 residues. Here the CDR3 reads CASSATAGTGERETQYF. CDR3 in DNA: TGTGCCAGCAGCGCGACCGCCGGGACAGGGGAGAGAGAGACCCAGTACTTC.

The CDR3 DNA reads TGTGCCAGCAGTGATAGCTTAGCGGGCTTAGAGACCCAGTACTTC. As protein: CASSDSLAGLETQYF. The chain is built from TRBV25-1 and TRBJ2-5; TRBD2 agrees at 7 bases. This CDR3 region has 15 residues. The germline CDR1 and CDR2 sequences are MGHDK and SYGVNS. V lost 3 bases and J lost 4; bases outside the gene matches: 8.

This chain connects TRBV28 to TRBJ1-4; D possibly corresponds to TRBD1 (6 bases). Germline V gene data show CDR1 as MDHEN and CDR2 as SYDVKM. The V end lost 3 bases, the J end lost 0 bases, and 23 bases lay between the germline ends. The CDR3 is 20 amino acids. The CDR3 nucleotides read TGTGCCAGCAGTTTCCCCCCGTATTACAGGGAGGGAGCAACTAATGAAAAACTGTTTTTT. Translated: CASSFPPYYREGATNEKLFF.

The rearrangement uses TRBV6-6 and TRBJ1-1; no firm D call. The CDR3 loop spans 13 amino acids. CDR1 and CDR2 from the germline V gene are MNHNY and SVGAGI (reference sequence). Trimming stripped 4 bases from V and 3 bases from J, with 9 bases between. The CDR3 reads CASSLDTDTEAFF. CDR3 DNA sequence: TGTGCCAGCAGTTTAGACACCGACACTGAAGCTTTCTTT.

V and J are TRBV6-4 and TRBJ2-6, with TRBD1 matching 10 bases. Per germline, CDR1 MRHNA and CDR2 SNTAGT. The CDR3 is made up of 16 amino acids. V shed 4 bases, J shed 0 bases, and the junction held 0 bases outside the gene matches. DNA for the CDR3: TGTGCCAGCAGTGGGACAGGGGGCTCTGGGGCCAACGTCCTGACTTTC. It specifies CASSGTGGSGANVLTF.

CDR3 DNA: TGCGCCAGCAGCCAGATCGGCGGGGGGTACGAGCAGTACTTC. It is translated as CASSQIGGGYEQYF. The chain combines TRBV4-1 with TRBJ2-7; 8 bases align to TRBD2. With V trimmed by 3 bases and J by 4 bases, 5 bases remained unmatched. CDR1 is MGHRA, CDR2 YSYEKL, per germline. This CDR3 has 14 residues.

The chain is built from TRBV5-4 and TRBJ2-2, with D maybe TRBD2 (6 bases). Germline assignment: CDR1 SGHNT and CDR2 YYREEE (reference sequence). The length of the CDR3 is 16 residues. V lost 3 bases and J 5 bases, leaving 17 bases between the germline ends. The CDR3 region is CASSYGAGAGTGELFF. The CDR3 DNA is TGTGCCAGCAGCTATGGGGCTGGCGCGGGGACCGGGGAGCTGTTTTTT.